This T cell receptor beta chain was profiled in a study of blood T cell repertoires in COVID-19. Overall study: Acute-phase and convalescent COVID-19 samples originated in the United States, Italy and Spain.

Study processing details: Estimation of nucleated cell counts relied on the amplification of reference gene primers. Sequencing used immunoSEQ multiplex PCR; TCRdb keeps in-frame clones, though not all of them. The V and J calls and clone size come from that table; D and trimming were worked out from the DNA. This sample carries fewer than 250,000 clones, around four fifths of them seen once, and the ten largest clones take 2.5% to 3.5%. This CDR3 is built from 13 residues. The germline V gene encodes CDR1 KGHSH and CDR2 LQKENI. V lost 3 bases to trimming and J lost 9 bases, with 14 bases between them.

The source of this sequence is a man in his fifties with active or convalescent COVID-19. Sequencing was performed on peripheral blood. This chain uses TRBV18 with TRBJ2-5; possible D gene TRBD2, 6 bases. CDR3 in DNA: TGTGCCAGCTCACCGAAGGAATGGGAGGCCCAGTACTTC. Translated, it gives CASSPKEWEAQYF. Variable domain in full (rest from reference TRBV18 and TRBJ2-5): NAGVMQNPRHLVRRRGQEARLRCSPMKGHSHVYWYRQLPEEGLKFMVYLQKENIIDESGMPKERFSAEFPKEGPSILRIQQVVRGDSAAYFCASSPKEWEAQYFGPGTRLLVL.